This TCR beta chain was recovered during a study of T cell responses to AZD1222 COVID-19 vaccine. Study observations and caveats: White British ancestry dominated among donors, who included more females, and clonal diversity was possibly underestimated.

Produced via immunoSEQ multiplex PCR; TCRdb's table is partial and in-frame only. The sample lists 150,000 to 160,000 clones, approximately 91% occurring once. The study pooled second doses at about 4 or about 12 weeks. In germline, CDR1 is SGHKS, CDR2 YYEKEE (reference sequence). This CDR3 comprises 16 residues. The V segment lost 4 bases and the J segment 1 base; nucleotides outside the gene matches: 7. Comments on this clone: Antigen unknown.

Sample: peripheral blood, taken 28 days after the second AZD1222 dose. The chain links TRBV5-5 to TRBJ1-1; 10 bases fit TRBD1. The clonotype originates from an adult who received the AZD1222 COVID-19 vaccine. The CDR3 DNA reads as TGTGCCAGCAGCCGACAGGGGGCGCTTGGGAACACTGAAGCTTTCTTT. Its translation: CASSRQGALGNTEAFF.